This T cell receptor beta chain is from a study of blood T cells in healthy people across ages. Through a sample-barcoded 5' primer and a J-beta primer mix, a second PCR was run for roughly 6 to 12 cycles. Using its own MiXCR run on the 5' RACE reads, TCRdb lists one record per CDR3 protein. The sample records over 950,000 distinct CDR3 sequences, about 51% being singletons. As regards this clonotype: This could be a read error, since a much larger clone is one nucleotide away.

The receptor was derived from a woman aged 55-69 years in good health. The material sequenced was blood.

CDR3 amino acids: CASKRETQYF. CDR3 coding DNA: TGTGCCAGCAAGCGGGAGACCCAGTACTTC. The V and J genes are TRBV28 and TRBJ2-5, with a tentative D call TRBD2 (5 bases). The CDR3 totals 10 residues. V dropped 7 bases and J dropped 5 bases, with 5 bases sitting between them. CDR1 is MDHEN and CDR2 is SYDVKM in the germline V gene.